The next 29 T cell receptor beta chains were all read from a single sample in a study of blood T cell repertoires in COVID-19 (dated by TCRdb to about 2020). Libraries came from the immunoSEQ multiplex PCR assay. Imported from immuneACCESS, the table was reduced by TCRdb to in-frame sequences with V and J called. These copies leave out some clones; in studies compared against another copy, an unresolved V gene accounts for under half, and the cause of the remainder is not known. The table for this sample lists more than 250,000 clones; 88% of them were counted only once. About 0.65% of the sample is held by the ten biggest clonotypes. Sequencing used peripheral blood. The receptors shown here come from a human donor in a cohort sampled during active COVID-19.

For the CDR3, the DNA is TGTGCCAGCAGCCCGGAAGGGACAGATGGGACTGAAGCTTTCTTT. Its translation: CASSPEGTDGTEAFF. The chain joins TRBV6-9 to TRBJ1-1; 7 bases map to TRBD1. J lost 5 bases, V lost 6 bases, and 12 bases had no gene match. The germline gives CDR1 MNHGY, CDR2 SVAAGI. This CDR3 spans 15 amino acids.

CDR3 nucleotides: TGTGCCAGCAGTTACTTCGACCCGGGACTTTCGCCCTACGAGCAGTACTTC. Protein product: CASSYFDPGLSPYEQYF. The gene calls are TRBV6-2 or TRBV6-3 and TRBJ2-7; TRBD2 might be the D (6 bases). The CDR3 covers 17 residues. CDR1 and CDR2 (germline): MNHEY, SVGEGT. The V end lost 1 base, the J end lost 2 bases, and 18 bases lay between the germline ends.

This sequence joins TRBV7-2 and TRBJ1-1, with a possible D match to TRBD1 (6 bases). Germline loops: CDR1 SGHTA, CDR2 FQGNSA. This CDR3 comprises 14 residues. Between the trimmed V and J ends, which lost 4 bases and 3 bases, there was a span of 12 bases. The CDR3 DNA sequence: TGTGCCAGCAGCTACGACAGGAGGCACACTGAAGCTTTCTTT. Residues: CASSYDRRHTEAFF.

The chain combines TRBV27 with TRBJ2-7, with D possibly matching TRBD2 (5 bases). Germline V gene sequence: CDR1 MNHEY, CDR2 SMNVEV (reference sequence). There are 14 residues in the CDR3. Trimming removed 5 bases at V and 2 bases at J, with 13 bases between. CDR3 DNA sequence: TGTGCCAGCAGTGGACGGACTTACCCCTACGAGCAGTACTTC. It yields the protein CASSGRTYPYEQYF.

This sequence joins TRBV7-9 and TRBJ1-1; no clear D gene. V gave up 5 bases and J gave up 2 bases, with 9 bases separating them. CDR3 size: 13 residues. Germline values: CDR1 SEHNR, CDR2 FQNEAQ (reference sequence). The CDR3 region is CASSPSGNTEAFF. The CDR3 nucleotides read TGTGCCAGCAGCCCGAGCGGTAACACTGAAGCTTTCTTT.

The CDR3, as DNA: TGTGCCAGCAGCTTCACCGGGACAGGGTTGACTGAAGCTTTCTTT. Its protein is CASSFTGTGLTEAFF. The chain joins TRBV7-2 to TRBJ1-1; 9 bases are shared with TRBD1. The length of the CDR3 is 15 residues. Trimming removed 3 bases from V and 5 bases from J; junction bases left unmatched: 7. Germline assignment: CDR1 SGHTA and CDR2 FQGNSA.

V is TRBV4-3 and J is TRBJ2-6; D is uncertain. In germline, CDR1 is LGHNA, CDR2 YSLEER. There are 16 residues in the CDR3. The V end was cut by 1 base, the J end by 1 base, with 8 bases between. The CDR3 reads CASSQVRQSGANVLTF. CDR3 sequence (DNA): TGCGCCAGCAGCCAAGTTAGACAATCTGGGGCCAACGTCCTGACTTTC.

The chain has TRBV4-1 and TRBJ2-7, with TRBD2 identical over 9 bases. CDR1 is MGHRA and CDR2 is YSYEKL in the germline V gene. The trim removed 3 bases at V and 5 bases at J, leaving 8 bases unmatched. This CDR3 spans 15 amino acids. CDR3 loop: CASSQRTSEPHEQYF. In nucleotides, the CDR3 is TGCGCCAGCAGCCAGAGGACTAGCGAGCCCCACGAGCAGTACTTC.

This rearrangement joins TRBV5-1 to TRBJ2-7, with 11 bases that match TRBD1. Germline loops: CDR1 SGHRS, CDR2 YFSETQ. The V gene end was trimmed by 0 bases and the J gene end by 2 bases; junction bases not matched to a gene: 4. The CDR3 runs to 16 residues. The CDR3 loop reads CASSLGPGQGAYEQYF. The CDR3 coding sequence is TGCGCCAGCAGCTTGGGACCGGGACAGGGGGCCTACGAGCAGTACTTC.

The chain couples TRBV7-9 to TRBJ1-6; 8 bases agree with TRBD1. J lost 11 bases, V lost 6 bases, and 9 bases had no gene match. CDR1 and CDR2 (germline): SEHNR, FQNEAQ (reference sequence). The CDR3 is 14 amino acids. This chain's CDR3 is CASSLDRDFAPLHF. CDR3 nucleotide sequence: TGTGCCAGCAGTTTGGACAGGGATTTTGCACCCCTCCACTTT. Together with reference TRBV7-9 and TRBJ1-6, the CDR3 gives the full variable domain: DTGVSQNPRHKITKRGQNVTFRCDPISEHNRLYWYRQTLGQGPEFLTYFQNEAQLEKSRLLSDRFSAERPKGSFSTLEIQRTEQGDSAMYLCASSLDRDFAPLHFGNGTRLTVT.

The chain couples TRBV15 to TRBJ2-7; 7 nucleotides align to TRBD1. The V and J ends lost 5 bases and 5 bases, in that order; junction bases with no gene match: 12. This CDR3 contains 15 residues. Germline CDR1 and CDR2: LNHNV and YYDKDF (reference sequence). Here the CDR3 reads CATSAHRGSVNEQYF. The CDR3 DNA sequence: TGTGCCACCAGCGCACACAGGGGTAGTGTGAACGAGCAGTACTTC.

The V call is TRBV5-1, the J call TRBJ2-5; a weak D match, TRBD2 (5 bases). With 4 bases removed from V and 3 bases from J, the gap between germline ends came to 13 bases. This CDR3 has 14 amino acids. The germline gives CDR1 SGHRS, CDR2 YFSETQ. CDR3 amino acids: CASSRRGNEETQYF. Written as DNA, the CDR3 is TGCGCCAGCAGCAGAAGAGGGAATGAAGAGACCCAGTACTTC.

The rearrangement uses TRBV12-3 or TRBV12-4 and TRBJ2-5; possible D gene TRBD2, 5 bases. The CDR3 has 13 amino acids. V dropped 7 bases and J dropped 5 bases, with 14 bases sitting between them. The chain's CDR3 is CASNSLVGETQYF. The DNA for the CDR3 is TGTGCCAGCAATTCACTAGTTGGGGAGACCCAGTACTTC.

CDR3 DNA: TGCAGCGTTTCCCTGACTAGCTCCTACGAGCAGTACTTC. Translation: CSVSLTSSYEQYF. The chain is built from TRBV29-1 and TRBJ2-7; D may be TRBD2 (6 bases). This CDR3 has 13 amino acids. V gave up 5 bases and J gave up 0 bases, with 11 bases separating them. CDR1 is SQVTM, CDR2 ANQGSEA, per germline.

V is TRBV11-2 and J is TRBJ2-1; D is perhaps TRBD2 (7 bases). The CDR3 runs to 13 residues. Trimming removed 5 bases at V and 15 bases at J, with 20 bases between. The germline V gene has CDR1 SGHAT and CDR2 FQNNGV. The CDR3 protein is CASSPTRGGRGFF. For the CDR3, the DNA is TGTGCCAGCAGCCCCACTCGAGGGGGGAGGGGGTTCTTC. Drawing the rest from reference TRBV11-2 and TRBJ2-1, the complete variable domain is EAGVAQSPRYKIIEKRQSVAFWCNPISGHATLYWYQQILGQGPKLLIQFQNNGVVDDSQLPKDRFSAERLKGVDSTLKIQPAKLEDSAVYLCASSPTRGGRGFFGPGTRLTVL.

CDR3 region: CASSLSAGTAGELFF. CDR3 bases: TGTGCCAGCAGCTTATCAGCGGGCACGGCCGGGGAGCTGTTTTTT. The genes are TRBV7-3 and TRBJ2-2; D is possibly TRBD2 (6 bases). The CDR3 sequence is 15 residues long. Germline V CDR1 and CDR2: SGHTA, FQGTGA. V gave up 2 bases and J gave up 6 bases, with 13 bases separating them.

This rearrangement joins TRBV9 to TRBJ1-3; D remains ambiguous. The CDR3 totals 11 residues. Germline assignment: CDR1 SGDLS and CDR2 YYNGEE. The DNA for the CDR3 is TGTCCCCGCCTGATAGTTTACACCATATATTTT. Translated, it gives CPRLIVYTIYF.

This clone was observed a few times. The J gene is TRBJ1-1, the V gene TRBV18, with D uncertain. The V end lost 8 bases, the J end lost 4 bases, and 14 bases lay between the germline ends. Germline CDR1 is KGHSH and CDR2 is LQKENI. The CDR3 contains 13 residues. CDR3 nucleotide sequence: TGTGCCAGCCGACGGGAGGCTTCCACTGAAGCTTTCTTT. This encodes CASRREASTEAFF.

The gene calls are TRBV7-2 and TRBJ1-1, with D hard to call. Germline V gene data show CDR1 as SGHTA and CDR2 as FQGNSA. V was clipped by 1 base and J by 1 base, with 4 bases between them. This CDR3 spans 13 amino acids. CDR3 region: CASSLGQNTEAFF. CDR3 nucleotide sequence: TGTGCCAGCAGCTTAGGACAGAACACTGAAGCTTTCTTT.

The chain is built from TRBV29-1 and TRBJ1-2, with a weak D call TRBD1 (5 bases). The CDR3 is 13 amino acids. Per the germline V gene, CDR1 is SQVTM and CDR2 is ANQGSEA. Trimming stripped 4 bases from V and 4 bases from J, with 13 bases between. CDR3 region: CSVGSGGIYGYTF. The DNA for the CDR3 is TGCAGCGTTGGGTCGGGGGGGATCTATGGCTACACCTTC.

V and J are TRBV28 and TRBJ2-7; D uncertain. CDR3 length equals 13 residues. V was trimmed by 3 bases and J by 3 bases, leaving 9 bases between them. Germline V gene data show CDR1 as MDHEN and CDR2 as SYDVKM. The CDR3 sequence is CASSFWPRYEQYF. The CDR3 DNA follows: TGTGCCAGCAGTTTTTGGCCTCGCTACGAGCAGTACTTC. Full variable domain (missing parts from reference TRBV28 and TRBJ2-7): DVKVTQSSRYLVKRTGEKVFLECVQDMDHENMFWYRQDPGLGLRLIYFSYDVKMKEKGDIPEGYSVSREKKERFSLILESASTNQTSMYLCASSFWPRYEQYFGPGTRLTVT.

This CDR3 is CASSQQGSYGYTF. In DNA form, the CDR3 reads TGTGCCAGCAGCCAACAGGGTAGCTATGGCTACACCTTC. The chain is built from TRBV5-4 and TRBJ1-2; a weak D match, TRBD1 (6 bases). V shed 4 bases and J shed 4 bases, with 11 bases lying between them. The germline V gene encodes CDR1 SGHNT and CDR2 YYREEE (reference sequence). The CDR3 contains 13 residues.

This chain links TRBV24-1 with TRBJ1-4; D gene unclear. Germline V gene lookup returns CDR1 KGHDR and CDR2 SFDVKD. V gave up 6 bases and J gave up 2 bases, with 6 bases separating them. The CDR3 totals 13 residues. The CDR3 DNA is TGTGCCACCAGTCGTGCGACTAATGAAAAACTGTTTTTT. It specifies CATSRATNEKLFF.

V is TRBV5-4 and J is TRBJ1-2; possible D gene TRBD1, 6 bases. V was pared by 4 bases and J by 4 bases, with 14 bases between. This CDR3 has 14 amino acids. Germline V gene sequence: CDR1 SGHNT, CDR2 YYREEE (reference sequence). CDR3 residues: CASSPRGGGYGYTF. The CDR3 coding sequence is TGTGCCAGCAGCCCGAGGGGGGGCGGCTATGGCTACACCTTC.

The rearrangement links TRBV5-4 to TRBJ1-1; D unresolved. Germline V gene lookup returns CDR1 SGHNT and CDR2 YYREEE (reference sequence). Trimming pared 4 bases from V and 3 bases from J, leaving 10 bases between. The CDR3 length is 13 residues. The chain's CDR3 is CASSLPIDTEAFF. In nucleotides, the CDR3 is TGTGCCAGCAGCCTACCGATAGACACTGAAGCTTTCTTT.

CDR3 DNA sequence: TGTGCCAGCAGTGCAGGAGCGGCCGCTTTCTTT. Translation gives CASSAGAAAFF. The chain links TRBV25-1 to TRBJ1-1; no firm D call. V was shortened by 4 bases and J by 11 bases, with 11 bases between the two germline ends. Germline CDR1 is MGHDK and CDR2 is SYGVNS. The CDR3 contains 11 residues.

This chain connects TRBV13 to TRBJ1-4; the D is unclear. Trimming pared 2 bases from V and 1 base from J, leaving 8 bases between. This CDR3 region has 15 residues. The germline V gene has CDR1 PRHDT and CDR2 FYEKMQ (reference sequence). The CDR3 sequence: CASSLNRGTNEKLFF. The DNA for the CDR3 is TGTGCCAGCAGCTTAAACCGGGGAACTAATGAAAAACTGTTTTTT.

The rearrangement uses TRBV19 and TRBJ1-5; 8 nucleotides match TRBD1. The J segment lost 4 bases and the V segment lost 6 bases, leaving 11 bases of the junction unmatched. This CDR3 has 16 residues. From germline, CDR1 is LNHDA and CDR2 SQIVND (reference sequence). The CDR3 protein is CASRSGTGRNNQPQHF. CDR3 nucleotides: TGTGCCAGTAGGTCGGGGACAGGTCGAAATAATCAGCCCCAGCATTTT.

The J gene is TRBJ1-5, the V gene TRBV9; D unclear. Looked up from germline, CDR1 is SGDLS and CDR2 is YYNGEE. The CDR3 sequence is 15 residues long. The germline V and J ends were trimmed by 2 bases and 0 bases, with 9 bases remaining between them. CDR3 in DNA: TGTGCCAGCAGCGTCTGGGGAGATAGCAATCAGCCCCAGCATTTT. Encoded protein: CASSVWGDSNQPQHF.